Listed below are T cell receptor beta chains from one sample, sequenced in a study of T-cell reconstitution after alpha-beta-depleted transplantation in children. Via MiXCR, TCRdb re-called the PCR reads, giving one row per CDR3 protein. The sample lists under 300,000 distinct CDR3 sequences, 11% occurring once. This material consisted of peripheral blood, taken 180 days after TCRalphabeta/CD19-depleted stem cell transplant. The receptors were gathered from a male patient between 2 and 10 years old who had a stem cell transplant for chronic granulomatous disease, so the T cells may come from the graft donor. The CDR3 runs from the conserved cysteine through the conserved F or W. Fields, in order: J gene, V gene, clone size, D gene, CDR3 protein, CDR3 DNA. A D gene is named only where the DNA matches it firmly. Clone size is shown for a subset of rows, as once, few, many or a class of expanded clone.

j_call: TRBJ2-3; v_call: TRBV12-3/TRBV12-4; clone_size: many; d_call: TRBD2; cdr3_aa: CASSLGPSGGATDTQYF; cdr3_nt: TGTGCCAGCAGTTTAGGACCGAGCGGGGGGGCCACGGATACGCAGTATTTT
j_call: TRBJ2-1; v_call: TRBV7-9; clone_size: few; d_call: .; cdr3_aa: CASRDGSIYNEQFF; cdr3_nt: TGTGCCAGCAGGGACGGGAGTATTTACAATGAGCAGTTCTTC
j_call: TRBJ2-5; v_call: TRBV7-2; clone_size: many; d_call: .; cdr3_aa: CASSLSGVEETQYF; cdr3_nt: TGTGCCAGCAGCTTATCGGGCGTTGAAGAGACCCAGTACTTC
j_call: TRBJ1-4; v_call: TRBV28; clone_size: .; d_call: .; cdr3_aa: CASSIRTAKFF; cdr3_nt: TGTGCCAGCAGTATTCGGACAGCGAAGTTTTTT
j_call: TRBJ2-7; v_call: TRBV5-1; clone_size: many; d_call: .; cdr3_aa: CASSSGQRNYEQYF; cdr3_nt: TGCGCCAGCAGCTCAGGACAGAGAAACTACGAGCAGTACTTC
j_call: TRBJ2-3; v_call: TRBV7-3; clone_size: many; d_call: .; cdr3_aa: CASSRDTYTDTQYF; cdr3_nt: TGTGCCAGCAGCCGGGACACCTACACAGATACGCAGTATTTT
j_call: TRBJ2-3; v_call: TRBV27; clone_size: many; d_call: .; cdr3_aa: CASSFPGATDTQYF; cdr3_nt: TGTGCCAGCAGTTTTCCGGGAGCCACAGATACGCAGTATTTT
j_call: TRBJ1-1; v_call: TRBV6-1; clone_size: many; d_call: TRBD1; cdr3_aa: CASSDPGTDYLNTEAFF; cdr3_nt: TGTGCCAGCAGTGACCCCGGGACAGACTACCTGAACACTGAAGCTTTCTTT
j_call: TRBJ2-7; v_call: TRBV6-5; clone_size: many; d_call: .; cdr3_aa: CASSYGGSPYEQYF; cdr3_nt: TGTGCCAGCAGTTACGGAGGGAGCCCCTACGAGCAGTACTTC
j_call: TRBJ2-3; v_call: TRBV7-9; clone_size: many; d_call: .; cdr3_aa: CASSPSYTQYF; cdr3_nt: TGTGCCAGCAGCCCATCATATACGCAGTATTTT
j_call: TRBJ1-6; v_call: TRBV28; clone_size: many; d_call: .; cdr3_aa: CASNPTTTGNSPLHF; cdr3_nt: TGTGCCAGCAACCCGACCACTACGGGTAATTCACCCCTCCACTTT
j_call: TRBJ2-1; v_call: TRBV4-3; clone_size: many; d_call: TRBD2; cdr3_aa: CASSQERLAGAYNEQFF; cdr3_nt: TGCGCCAGCAGCCAAGAGAGGCTAGCGGGGGCCTACAATGAGCAGTTCTTC
j_call: TRBJ2-1; v_call: TRBV20-1; clone_size: many; d_call: TRBD2; cdr3_aa: CSAKGTPSGSPLHGQFF; cdr3_nt: TGCAGTGCTAAGGGGACGCCTAGCGGGAGCCCCTTACACGGGCAGTTCTTC
j_call: TRBJ2-3; v_call: TRBV28; clone_size: many; d_call: .; cdr3_aa: CASSFRGVGTDTQYF; cdr3_nt: TGTGCCAGCAGTTTCAGGGGGGTCGGCACAGATACGCAGTATTTT
j_call: TRBJ2-5; v_call: TRBV29-1; clone_size: many; d_call: TRBD2; cdr3_aa: CSVSASGRRETQYF; cdr3_nt: TGCAGCGTTTCTGCTAGCGGGAGACGAGAGACCCAGTACTTC
j_call: TRBJ2-7; v_call: TRBV23-1; clone_size: .; d_call: .; cdr3_aa: CASSLPGQPVVCEQYF; cdr3_nt: TGCGCCAGCAGCCTTCCGGGACAACCCGTCGTTTGCGAGCAGTACTTC
j_call: TRBJ2-7; v_call: TRBV18; clone_size: many; d_call: .; cdr3_aa: CASSPLDNYEQYF; cdr3_nt: TGTGCCAGCTCACCACTTGACAACTACGAGCAGTACTTC
j_call: TRBJ2-3; v_call: TRBV5-1; clone_size: many; d_call: .; cdr3_aa: CASSSRAPADTQYF; cdr3_nt: TGCGCCAGCAGCAGTCGGGCGCCCGCAGATACGCAGTATTTT
j_call: TRBJ2-2; v_call: TRBV19; clone_size: .; d_call: TRBD2; cdr3_aa: CASRPGLGEIGELFF; cdr3_nt: TGTGCTAGTCGACCGGGACTAGGCGAAATCGGGGAGCTGTTTTTT
j_call: TRBJ1-4; v_call: TRBV10-3; clone_size: many; d_call: TRBD1; cdr3_aa: CAISEGQGGEKLFF; cdr3_nt: TGTGCCATCAGTGAGGGACAGGGTGGTGAAAAACTGTTTTTT
j_call: TRBJ2-6; v_call: TRBV5-7; clone_size: many; d_call: .; cdr3_aa: CASGDFLSGANVLTF; cdr3_nt: TGTGCCAGCGGGGACTTCCTCTCTGGGGCCAACGTCCTGACTTTC
j_call: TRBJ2-7; v_call: TRBV15; clone_size: many; d_call: TRBD1; cdr3_aa: CATSRGFTGDSYEQYF; cdr3_nt: TGTGCCACCAGCAGAGGGTTTACAGGGGACTCCTACGAGCAGTACTTC
j_call: TRBJ2-7; v_call: TRBV14; clone_size: few; d_call: .; cdr3_aa: CASSHLNGSPANEQYF; cdr3_nt: TGTGCCAGCAGCCACCTAAACGGATCCCCGGCCAACGAGCAGTACTTC
j_call: TRBJ2-3; v_call: TRBV15; clone_size: many; d_call: .; cdr3_aa: CATSRVSTDTQYF; cdr3_nt: TGTGCCACCAGCAGGGTCAGCACAGATACGCAGTATTTT
j_call: TRBJ2-4; v_call: TRBV7-2; clone_size: many; d_call: .; cdr3_aa: CASSSPGSVGNIQYF; cdr3_nt: TGTGCCAGCAGCTCCCCCGGCAGCGTAGGGAACATTCAGTACTTC
j_call: TRBJ2-3; v_call: TRBV28; clone_size: few; d_call: TRBD2; cdr3_aa: CASSLPSGLTDTQYF; cdr3_nt: TGTGCCAGCAGTTTGCCTAGCGGGTTAACAGATACGCAGTATTTT
j_call: TRBJ2-1; v_call: TRBV5-5; clone_size: many; d_call: .; cdr3_aa: CASSPLNFRTQINEQFF; cdr3_nt: TGTGCCAGCAGCCCGCTAAATTTCAGGACACAGATCAATGAGCAGTTCTTC
j_call: TRBJ2-1; v_call: TRBV7-6; clone_size: many; d_call: TRBD1; cdr3_aa: CASSQRWSHRGLYNEQFF; cdr3_nt: TGTGCCAGCAGCCAAAGATGGTCCCACAGGGGGCTTTACAATGAGCAGTTCTTC
j_call: TRBJ2-5; v_call: TRBV6-5; clone_size: many; d_call: .; cdr3_aa: CASSYWGARETQYF; cdr3_nt: TGTGCCAGCAGTTACTGGGGGGCTAGGGAGACCCAGTACTTC
j_call: TRBJ2-2; v_call: TRBV20-1; clone_size: many; d_call: .; cdr3_aa: CSARDGRVNTGELFF; cdr3_nt: TGCAGTGCTAGAGATGGACGAGTCAACACCGGGGAGCTGTTTTTT
j_call: TRBJ1-6; v_call: TRBV20-1; clone_size: many; d_call: .; cdr3_aa: CSARDWDPSNSPLHF; cdr3_nt: TGCAGTGCTAGAGATTGGGACCCGTCTAATTCACCCCTCCACTTT
j_call: TRBJ2-2; v_call: TRBV20-1; clone_size: many; d_call: .; cdr3_aa: CSARDLGPTGELFF; cdr3_nt: TGCAGTGCTAGGGATCTGGGGCCCACCGGGGAGCTGTTTTTT
j_call: TRBJ2-7; v_call: TRBV7-8; clone_size: many; d_call: .; cdr3_aa: CASSLAQGLYEQYF; cdr3_nt: TGTGCCAGCAGCTTAGCGCAGGGGCTCTACGAGCAGTACTTC
j_call: TRBJ2-3; v_call: TRBV3-1; clone_size: many; d_call: .; cdr3_aa: CASSPTLTTDTQYF; cdr3_nt: TGTGCCAGCAGCCCAACTCTAACCACAGATACGCAGTATTTT
j_call: TRBJ2-3; v_call: TRBV12-3/TRBV12-4; clone_size: many; d_call: TRBD2; cdr3_aa: CASSRRLAGMKDTQYF; cdr3_nt: TGTGCCAGCAGTAGAAGACTAGCGGGGATGAAAGATACGCAGTATTTT
j_call: TRBJ2-3; v_call: TRBV12-3/TRBV12-4; clone_size: .; d_call: TRBD2; cdr3_aa: CASSETSLPDTQYF; cdr3_nt: TGTGCCAGCAGTGAGACTAGCCTCCCAGATACGCAGTATTTT
j_call: TRBJ2-7; v_call: TRBV20-1; clone_size: many; d_call: .; cdr3_aa: CSASGVGNEQYF; cdr3_nt: TGCAGTGCTAGCGGGGTGGGGAACGAGCAGTACTTC
j_call: TRBJ2-1; v_call: TRBV7-9; clone_size: .; d_call: .; cdr3_aa: CASSIKGTSLYNEQFF; cdr3_nt: TGTGCCAGCAGCATAAAGGGGACCTCCCTTTACAATGAGCAGTTCTTC
j_call: TRBJ2-7; v_call: TRBV9; clone_size: many; d_call: .; cdr3_aa: CASSVDTWSEQYF; cdr3_nt: TGTGCCAGCAGCGTAGACACCTGGTCCGAGCAGTACTTC
j_call: TRBJ2-1; v_call: TRBV28; clone_size: many; d_call: TRBD2; cdr3_aa: CASSLFPRRETYRNEQFF; cdr3_nt: TGTGCCAGCAGTTTATTCCCAAGGCGGGAGACTTATAGGAATGAGCAGTTCTTC
j_call: TRBJ2-1; v_call: TRBV7-3; clone_size: many; d_call: TRBD1; cdr3_aa: CASSYAGTGVDNEQFF; cdr3_nt: TGTGCCAGCAGCTATGCAGGGACAGGGGTGGACAATGAGCAGTTCTTC
j_call: TRBJ2-2; v_call: TRBV29-1; clone_size: many; d_call: .; cdr3_aa: CSVLEADTGELFF; cdr3_nt: TGCAGCGTTTTAGAGGCTGACACCGGGGAGCTGTTTTTT
j_call: TRBJ2-7; v_call: TRBV6-1; clone_size: many; d_call: TRBD1; cdr3_aa: CATLDRVAYEQYF; cdr3_nt: TGTGCCACTCTCGACAGGGTGGCCTACGAGCAGTACTTC
j_call: TRBJ2-3; v_call: TRBV20-1; clone_size: many; d_call: .; cdr3_aa: CSANWGTSTDTQYF; cdr3_nt: TGCAGTGCCAATTGGGGGACTAGCACAGATACGCAGTATTTT
j_call: TRBJ2-7; v_call: TRBV7-9; clone_size: many; d_call: .; cdr3_aa: CASSLKGGPYEQYF; cdr3_nt: TGTGCCAGCAGCTTAAAAGGGGGTCCTTACGAGCAGTACTTC
j_call: TRBJ2-2; v_call: TRBV12-3/TRBV12-4; clone_size: many; d_call: .; cdr3_aa: CASTPDRNGELFF; cdr3_nt: TGTGCCAGCACCCCGGACCGCAACGGGGAGCTGTTTTTT
j_call: TRBJ1-4; v_call: TRBV7-2; clone_size: many; d_call: .; cdr3_aa: CASSLGRRTTNEKLFF; cdr3_nt: TGTGCCAGCAGCTTAGGCAGAAGGACAACTAATGAAAAACTGTTTTTT
j_call: TRBJ2-1; v_call: TRBV20-1; clone_size: .; d_call: TRBD2; cdr3_aa: CSARGTSGREQFF; cdr3_nt: TGCAGTGCTAGGGGGACTAGCGGACGTGAGCAGTTCTTC
j_call: TRBJ1-2; v_call: TRBV29-1; clone_size: many; d_call: .; cdr3_aa: CSVQGQFKANYGYTF; cdr3_nt: TGCAGCGTTCAGGGGCAGTTCAAAGCTAACTATGGCTACACCTTC
j_call: TRBJ2-2; v_call: TRBV20-1; clone_size: many; d_call: .; cdr3_aa: CSASGDTGELFF; cdr3_nt: TGCAGTGCTAGTGGGGACACCGGGGAGCTGTTTTTT
j_call: TRBJ2-6; v_call: TRBV4-3; clone_size: many; d_call: .; cdr3_aa: CASSPGQSSGANVLTF; cdr3_nt: TGCGCCAGCAGTCCGGGACAAAGCTCTGGGGCCAACGTCCTGACTTTC
j_call: TRBJ2-1; v_call: TRBV20-1; clone_size: many; d_call: TRBD2; cdr3_aa: CSAASGGNEQFF; cdr3_nt: TGCAGTGCGGCTTCGGGGGGCAATGAGCAGTTCTTC
j_call: TRBJ2-2; v_call: TRBV12-3/TRBV12-4; clone_size: many; d_call: TRBD2; cdr3_aa: CASTLLAGPGELFF; cdr3_nt: TGTGCCAGCACCCTCTTAGCGGGACCCGGGGAGCTGTTTTTT